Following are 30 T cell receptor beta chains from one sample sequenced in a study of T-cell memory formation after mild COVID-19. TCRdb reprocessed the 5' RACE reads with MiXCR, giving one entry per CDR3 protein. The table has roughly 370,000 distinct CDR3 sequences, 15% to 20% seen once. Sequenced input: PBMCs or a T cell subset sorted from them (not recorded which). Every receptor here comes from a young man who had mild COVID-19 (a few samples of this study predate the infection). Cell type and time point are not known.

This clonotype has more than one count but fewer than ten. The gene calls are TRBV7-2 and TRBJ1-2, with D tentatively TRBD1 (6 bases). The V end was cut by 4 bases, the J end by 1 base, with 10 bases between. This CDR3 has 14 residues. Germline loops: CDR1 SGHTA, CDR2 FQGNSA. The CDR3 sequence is CASSWGADNYGYTF. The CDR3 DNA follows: TGTGCCAGCAGCTGGGGGGCTGATAACTATGGCTACACCTTC.

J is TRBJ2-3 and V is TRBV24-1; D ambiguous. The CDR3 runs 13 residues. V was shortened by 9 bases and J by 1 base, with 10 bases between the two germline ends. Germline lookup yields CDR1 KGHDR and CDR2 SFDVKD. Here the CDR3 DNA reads TGTGCCACCCGAGGATCCCGCACAGATACGCAGTATTTT. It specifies CATRGSRTDTQYF.

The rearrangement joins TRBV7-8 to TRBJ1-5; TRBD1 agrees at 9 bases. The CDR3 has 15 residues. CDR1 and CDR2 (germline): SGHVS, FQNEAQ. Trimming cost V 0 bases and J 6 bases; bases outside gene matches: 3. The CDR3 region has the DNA TGTGCCAGCAGCTTAGCGGGGGGACAGGGTCAGCCCCAGCATTTT. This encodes CASSLAGGQGQPQHF.

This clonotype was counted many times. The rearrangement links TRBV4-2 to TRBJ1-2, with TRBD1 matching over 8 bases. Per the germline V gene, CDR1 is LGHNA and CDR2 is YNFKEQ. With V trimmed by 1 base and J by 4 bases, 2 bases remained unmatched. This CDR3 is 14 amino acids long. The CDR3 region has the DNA TGTGCCAGCAGCCAAGCCGACAGGGGCTATGGCTACACCTTC. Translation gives CASSQADRGYGYTF.

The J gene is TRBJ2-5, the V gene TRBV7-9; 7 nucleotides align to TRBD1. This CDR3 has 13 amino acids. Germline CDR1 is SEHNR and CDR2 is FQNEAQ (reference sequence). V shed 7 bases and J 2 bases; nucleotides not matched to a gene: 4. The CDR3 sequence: CASINRGQETQYF. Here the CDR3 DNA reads TGTGCCAGCATCAACAGGGGTCAAGAGACCCAGTACTTC.

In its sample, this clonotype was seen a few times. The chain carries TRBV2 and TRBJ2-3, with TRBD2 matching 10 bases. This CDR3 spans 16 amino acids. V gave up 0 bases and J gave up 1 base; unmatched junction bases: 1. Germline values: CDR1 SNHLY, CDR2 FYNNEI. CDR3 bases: TGTGCCAGCAGTGAAGCGGGGACTAGCGGCACAGATACGCAGTATTTT. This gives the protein CASSEAGTSGTDTQYF.

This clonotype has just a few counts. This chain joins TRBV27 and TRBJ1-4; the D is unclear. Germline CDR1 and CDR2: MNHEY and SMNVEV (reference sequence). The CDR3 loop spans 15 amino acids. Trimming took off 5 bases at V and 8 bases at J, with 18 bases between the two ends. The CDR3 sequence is CASSRGEAFGEKLFF. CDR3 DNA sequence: TGTGCCAGCAGTCGCGGGGAAGCCTTTGGAGAAAAACTGTTTTTT. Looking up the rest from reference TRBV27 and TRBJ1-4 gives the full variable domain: EAQVTQNPRYLITVTGKKLTVTCSQNMNHEYMSWYRQDPGLGLRQIYYSMNVEVTDKGDVPEGYKVSRKEKRNFPLILESPSPNQTSLYFCASSRGEAFGEKLFFGSGTQLSVL.

CDR3 DNA: TGTGCCAGCAGCCACGGGCCAGGCTATGGCTACACCTTC. The encoded protein is CASSHGPGYGYTF. This sequence joins TRBV7-2 and TRBJ1-2; D not certain. CDR3 length: 13 amino acids. V dropped 5 bases and J dropped 4 bases, with 11 bases sitting between them. Germline V gene data show CDR1 as SGHTA and CDR2 as FQGNSA.

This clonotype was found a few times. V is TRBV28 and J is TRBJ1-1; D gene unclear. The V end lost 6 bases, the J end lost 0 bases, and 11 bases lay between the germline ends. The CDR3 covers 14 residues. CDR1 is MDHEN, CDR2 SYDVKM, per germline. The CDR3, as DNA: TGTGCCAGCAGCAAACCGACGGTGAACACTGAAGCTTTCTTT. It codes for CASSKPTVNTEAFF.

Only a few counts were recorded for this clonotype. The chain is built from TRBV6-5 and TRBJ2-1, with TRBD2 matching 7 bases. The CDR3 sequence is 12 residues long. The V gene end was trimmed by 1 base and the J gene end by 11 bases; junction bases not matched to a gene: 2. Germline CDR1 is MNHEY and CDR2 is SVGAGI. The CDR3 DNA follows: TGTGCCAGCAGTTACTGGGGGGGACAGCAGTTCTTC. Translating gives CASSYWGGQQFF.

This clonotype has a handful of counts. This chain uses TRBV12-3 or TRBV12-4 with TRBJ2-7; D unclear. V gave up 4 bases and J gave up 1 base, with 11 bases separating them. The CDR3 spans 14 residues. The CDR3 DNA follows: TGTGCCAGCAGTTACTCTACAGAGTCCTACGAGCAGTACTTC. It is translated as CASSYSTESYEQYF.

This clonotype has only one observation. This CDR3 is CASSLFRGRNQPQHF. The CDR3 region has the DNA TGTGCCAGCAGCCTCTTTCGGGGTCGCAATCAGCCCCAGCATTTT. The V call is TRBV4-2, the J call TRBJ1-5, with D uncertain. V was trimmed by 4 bases and J by 2 bases, leaving 12 bases between them. CDR1 is LGHNA and CDR2 is YNFKEQ in the germline V gene. The CDR3 contains 15 residues.

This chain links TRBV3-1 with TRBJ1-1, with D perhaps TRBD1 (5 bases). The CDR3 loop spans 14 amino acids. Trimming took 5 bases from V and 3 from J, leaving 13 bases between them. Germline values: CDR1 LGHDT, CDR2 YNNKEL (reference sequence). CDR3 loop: CASSLMGLHTEAFF. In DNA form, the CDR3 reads TGTGCCAGCAGCTTAATGGGACTTCACACTGAAGCTTTCTTT.

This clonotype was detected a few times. The CDR3 loop is CASSLLGQGQETQYF. CDR3 in DNA: TGTGCCAGCAGTTTGCTGGGACAGGGGCAGGAGACCCAGTACTTC. The chain combines TRBV12-3 or TRBV12-4 with TRBJ2-5; 10 bases match TRBD1. The CDR3 is 15 amino acids. V trimming: 3 bases; J trimming: 5 bases; junction bases outside the gene matches: 6.

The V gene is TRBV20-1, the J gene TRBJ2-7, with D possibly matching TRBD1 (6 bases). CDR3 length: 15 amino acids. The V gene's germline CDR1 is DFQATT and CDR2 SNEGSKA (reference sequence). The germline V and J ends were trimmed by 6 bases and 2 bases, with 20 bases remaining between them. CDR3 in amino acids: CSASHRVNFPYEQYF. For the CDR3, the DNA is TGCAGTGCCAGCCACAGGGTGAATTTTCCCTACGAGCAGTACTTC.

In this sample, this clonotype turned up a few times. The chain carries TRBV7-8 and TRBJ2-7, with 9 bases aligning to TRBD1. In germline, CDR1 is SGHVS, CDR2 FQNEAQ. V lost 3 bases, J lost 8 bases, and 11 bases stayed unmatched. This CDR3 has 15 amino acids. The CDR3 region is CASSFGLRDRDKQYF. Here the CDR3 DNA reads TGTGCCAGCAGCTTCGGACTTCGGGACAGGGACAAGCAGTACTTC.

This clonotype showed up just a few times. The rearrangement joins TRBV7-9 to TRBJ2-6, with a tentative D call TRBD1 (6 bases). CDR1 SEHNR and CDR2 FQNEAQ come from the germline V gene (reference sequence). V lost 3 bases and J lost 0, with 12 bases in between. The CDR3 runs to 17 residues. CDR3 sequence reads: CASSFLGAHSGANVLTF. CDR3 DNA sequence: TGTGCCAGCAGCTTTTTGGGGGCCCACTCTGGGGCCAACGTCCTGACTTTC.

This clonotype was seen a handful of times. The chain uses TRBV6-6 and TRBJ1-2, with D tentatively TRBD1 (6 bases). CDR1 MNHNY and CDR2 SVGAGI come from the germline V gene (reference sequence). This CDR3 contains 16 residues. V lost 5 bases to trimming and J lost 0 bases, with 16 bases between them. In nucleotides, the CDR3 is TGTGCCAGCAGTGGGGGCATCCCCATAGCTAACTATGGCTACACCTTC. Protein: CASSGGIPIANYGYTF.

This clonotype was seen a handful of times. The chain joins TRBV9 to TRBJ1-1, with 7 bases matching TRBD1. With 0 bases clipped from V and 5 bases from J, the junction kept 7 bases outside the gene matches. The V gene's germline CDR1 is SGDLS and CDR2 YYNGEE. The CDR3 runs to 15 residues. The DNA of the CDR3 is TGTGCCAGCAGCGTAGTGACAGGGTTTGGAACTGAAGCTTTCTTT. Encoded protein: CASSVVTGFGTEAFF.

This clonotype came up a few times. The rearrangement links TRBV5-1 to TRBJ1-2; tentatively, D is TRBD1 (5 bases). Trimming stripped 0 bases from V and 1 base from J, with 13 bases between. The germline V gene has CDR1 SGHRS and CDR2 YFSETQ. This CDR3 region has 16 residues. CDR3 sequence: CASSLGFGTDNYGYTF. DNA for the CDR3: TGCGCCAGCAGCTTGGGTTTCGGGACGGATAACTATGGCTACACCTTC. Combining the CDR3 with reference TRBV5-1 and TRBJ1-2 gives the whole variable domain KAGVTQTPRYLIKTRGQQVTLSCSPISGHRSVSWYQQTPGQGLQFLFEYFSETQRNKGNFPGRFSGRQFSNSRSEMNVSTLELGDSALYLCASSLGFGTDNYGYTFGSGTRLTVV.

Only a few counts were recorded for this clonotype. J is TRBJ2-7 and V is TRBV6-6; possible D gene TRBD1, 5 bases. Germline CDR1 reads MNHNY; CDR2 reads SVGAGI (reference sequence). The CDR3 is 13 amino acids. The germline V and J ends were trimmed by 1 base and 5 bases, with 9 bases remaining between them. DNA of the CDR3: TGTGCCAGCAGTTACTACGCAGGGAACGAGCAGTACGTC. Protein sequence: CASSYYAGNEQYV.

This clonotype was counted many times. As DNA, the CDR3 is TGTGCCAGCAGCTTAGGGGCGGGGTTGGCAGATACGCAGTATTTT. The encoded protein is CASSLGAGLADTQYF. The chain uses TRBV7-2 and TRBJ2-3, with D possibly matching TRBD2 (6 bases). V gave up 1 base and J gave up 4 bases, with 12 bases separating them. CDR3 length equals 15 residues. CDR1 is SGHTA and CDR2 is FQGNSA in the germline V gene.

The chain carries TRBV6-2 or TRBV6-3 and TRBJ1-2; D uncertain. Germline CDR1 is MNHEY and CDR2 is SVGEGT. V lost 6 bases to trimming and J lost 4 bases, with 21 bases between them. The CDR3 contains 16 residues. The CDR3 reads CASRWASGLALYGYTF. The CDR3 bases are TGTGCCAGCAGATGGGCATCCGGCTTGGCCCTCTATGGCTACACCTTC.

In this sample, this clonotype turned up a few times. The CDR3 coding sequence is TGTGCCAGCAGCTTTGGAACAGAGCAGTTCTTC. The encoded protein is CASSFGTEQFF. This rearrangement joins TRBV5-4 to TRBJ2-1; D call uncertain. V was shortened by 2 bases and J by 10 bases, with 7 bases between the two germline ends. The CDR3 is made up of 11 amino acids. CDR1 SGHNT and CDR2 YYREEE come from the germline V gene (reference sequence). The whole variable domain, filled in from reference TRBV5-4 and TRBJ2-1, reads ETGVTQSPTHLIKTRGQQVTLRCSSQSGHNTVSWYQQALGQGPQFIFQYYREEENGRGNFPPRFSGLQFPNYSSELNVNALELDDSALYLCASSFGTEQFFGPGTRLTVL.

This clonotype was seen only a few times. CDR3 protein: CASSQDFPAPEYNEQFF. The CDR3 coding sequence is TGCGCCAGCAGCCAAGATTTCCCCGCTCCCGAATACAATGAGCAGTTCTTC. This chain links TRBV4-3 with TRBJ2-1; D remains unclear. The V and J ends lost 0 bases and 4 bases respectively, with 16 bases between them. Per the germline V gene, CDR1 is LGHNA and CDR2 is YSLEER. The CDR3 runs to 17 residues.

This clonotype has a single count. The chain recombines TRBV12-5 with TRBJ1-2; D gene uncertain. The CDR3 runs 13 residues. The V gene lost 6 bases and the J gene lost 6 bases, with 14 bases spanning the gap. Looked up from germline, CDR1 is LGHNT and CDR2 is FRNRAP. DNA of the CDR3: TGTGCTAGTGGGAACCTTCTGGGAGATGGCTACACCTTC. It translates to CASGNLLGDGYTF.

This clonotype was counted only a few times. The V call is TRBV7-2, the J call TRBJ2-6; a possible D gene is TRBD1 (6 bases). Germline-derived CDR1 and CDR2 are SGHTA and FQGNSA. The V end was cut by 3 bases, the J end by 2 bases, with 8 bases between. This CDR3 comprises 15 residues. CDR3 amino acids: CASSFNRAGANVLTF. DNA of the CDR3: TGTGCCAGCAGCTTCAACAGGGCTGGGGCCAACGTCCTGACTTTC.

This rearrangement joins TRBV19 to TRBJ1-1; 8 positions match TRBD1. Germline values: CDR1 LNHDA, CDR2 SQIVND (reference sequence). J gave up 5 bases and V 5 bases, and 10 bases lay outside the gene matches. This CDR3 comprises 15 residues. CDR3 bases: TGTGCCAGTAGTCATCCAGGGGGCAGTCGTACTGAAGCTTTCTTT. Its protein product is CASSHPGGSRTEAFF.

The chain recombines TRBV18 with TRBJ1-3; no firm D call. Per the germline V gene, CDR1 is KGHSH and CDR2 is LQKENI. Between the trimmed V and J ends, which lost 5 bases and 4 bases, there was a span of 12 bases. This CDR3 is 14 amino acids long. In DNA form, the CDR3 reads TGTGCCAGCTCAACCCCTTTCGGAGGAAACACCATATATTTT. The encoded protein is CASSTPFGGNTIYF.

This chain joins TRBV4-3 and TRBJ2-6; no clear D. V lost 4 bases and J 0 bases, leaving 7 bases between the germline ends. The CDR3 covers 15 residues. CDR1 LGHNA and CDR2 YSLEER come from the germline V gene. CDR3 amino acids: CASSRLDSGANVLTF. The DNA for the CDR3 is TGCGCCAGCAGCCGGCTTGACTCTGGGGCCAACGTCCTGACTTTC.